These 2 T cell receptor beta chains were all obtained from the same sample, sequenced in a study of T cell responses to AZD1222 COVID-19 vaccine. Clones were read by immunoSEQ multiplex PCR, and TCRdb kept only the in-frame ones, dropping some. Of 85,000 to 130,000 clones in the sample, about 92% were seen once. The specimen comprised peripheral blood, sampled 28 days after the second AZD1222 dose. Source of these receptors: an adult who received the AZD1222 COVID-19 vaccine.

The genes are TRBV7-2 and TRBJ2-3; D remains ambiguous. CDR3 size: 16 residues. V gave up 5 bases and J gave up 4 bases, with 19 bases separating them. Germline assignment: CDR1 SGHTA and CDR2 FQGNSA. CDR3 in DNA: TGTGCCAGCAGCCCCGGGTGGGGTACCAAGGCAGATACGCAGTATTTT. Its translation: CASSPGWGTKADTQYF.

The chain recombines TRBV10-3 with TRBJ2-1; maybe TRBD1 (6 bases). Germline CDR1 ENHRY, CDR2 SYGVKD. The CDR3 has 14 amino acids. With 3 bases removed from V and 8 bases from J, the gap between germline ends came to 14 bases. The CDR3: CAISDHNRVDEQFF. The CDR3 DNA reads TGTGCCATCAGTGACCATAACAGGGTTGATGAGCAGTTCTTC.